These T cell receptor beta chains were read from a single sample in a study of blood T cells in healthy people across ages. TCRdb reprocessed the 5' RACE reads with MiXCR, giving one entry per CDR3 protein. The sample gives some 1.5 million distinct CDR3 sequences, approximately 30% of which show up once; less than 9.5% is in the top ten. The specimen sequenced was blood. The receptors derive from a woman aged 25 to 45 in good health. The CDR3 runs from the conserved cysteine through the conserved F or W.

J gene | V gene | CDR3 protein
TRBJ2-5 | TRBV25-1 | CASSASTGGGETQYF
TRBJ1-6 | TRBV20-1 | CSASIRGLPLHF
TRBJ2-5 | TRBV14 | CASSKGRETQYF
TRBJ2-7 | TRBV27 | CASKPPGGTYEQYF
TRBJ2-3 | TRBV7-2 | CASSLAMDQRVTQYF
TRBJ2-1 | TRBV5-1 | CASSLPGTNNEQFF
TRBJ1-2 | TRBV20-1 | CGSGGSEVYGYTF
TRBJ1-1 | TRBV5-1 | CASSLQGAEAFF
TRBJ2-3 | TRBV5-1 | CASSLLGALRETDTQYF
TRBJ2-1 | TRBV5-6 | CASSTLYEQFF
TRBJ1-4 | TRBV25-1 | CASSDTGRGTSNEKLFF
TRBJ2-3 | TRBV11-2 | CASSLEAGVADTQYF
TRBJ1-1 | TRBV20-1 | CSAQDRADEAFF
TRBJ1-2 | TRBV28 | CASTRGGEGPRGYTF
TRBJ2-3 | TRBV12-3/TRBV12-4 | CASSLIGVSGRDSDTQYF
TRBJ2-1 | TRBV29-1 | CSVVKAGGPGEQFF
TRBJ2-7 | TRBV20-1 | CSARITSGPFNEQYF
TRBJ1-3 | TRBV4-1 | CASSQSNGAGNTIYF
TRBJ1-5 | TRBV28 | CASRRDEIQPQHF
TRBJ2-7 | TRBV12-3/TRBV12-4 | CASTGGGIVNYEQYF
TRBJ1-5 | TRBV4-3 | CASSQDLDRGIRQPQHF
TRBJ2-2 | TRBV5-1 | CASTLGGENTGELFF
TRBJ2-7 | TRBV24-1 | CATSDLTDFFPSEQYF
TRBJ2-5 | TRBV7-9 | CASGQQETQYF
TRBJ1-2 | TRBV10-3 | CAISDPAWDGYTF
TRBJ1-5 | TRBV20-1 | CSASPGPGNQPQHF
TRBJ2-2 | TRBV10-1 | CASSDLRGEATGERFF
TRBJ2-1 | TRBV7-3 | CASSPTQGNEQFF
TRBJ2-5 | TRBV20-1 | CSAGTGEETQYF
TRBJ2-7 | TRBV7-2 | CASSLGPTNEQYF
TRBJ1-1 | TRBV29-1 | CSVPGIEAFF
TRBJ2-1 | TRBV27 | CASSLTSTNNEQFF
TRBJ2-2 | TRBV6-5 | CASTQGGPLDTGELFF
TRBJ2-1 | TRBV9 | CASSVTSLSNEQFF
TRBJ1-2 | TRBV7-3 | CASSLNPGGSYGYTF
TRBJ2-5 | TRBV14 | CASSHLTGVGQETQYF
TRBJ2-7 | TRBV27 | CASSMTGIYEQYF
TRBJ1-1 | TRBV29-1 | CSVRRNTEAFF
TRBJ1-4 | TRBV7-2 | CASSLDPGMEKLFF
TRBJ2-7 | TRBV14 | CASSQEGTGPYNEQYF
TRBJ2-1 | TRBV4-2 | CASSQLTSAYNEQFF
TRBJ2-3 | TRBV7-8 | CAGIESTGTDTQYF
TRBJ2-1 | TRBV20-1 | CSARAFSGRGNEQFF
TRBJ1-2 | TRBV7-2 | CASSESRTLYGYTF
TRBJ1-4 | TRBV12-3/TRBV12-4 | CASSSSGTRLVF